Listed below are T cell receptor beta chains from one sample, sequenced in a study of T cells expressing NK-cell markers. TCRdb derives one entry per CDR3 protein from the 5' RACE reads, leaving out DNA. This repertoire comprises roughly 280,000 distinct CDR3 sequences; its ten largest clones make up 0.39%. The sample consisted of blood T cells: a sorted CD56 or NKG2C T cell subset, CD4+ or CD8+ T cells, or bulk PBMC T cells (not recorded which). The origin of the receptors is a man younger than 35 in good health. Each CDR3 is given with its conserved first and last residue.

v_call	j_call	cdr3_aa
TRBV12-3/TRBV12-4	TRBJ2-2	CASSLAGPSGTGELFF
TRBV29-1	TRBJ2-7	CSVSGQGVEQYF
TRBV3-1	TRBJ1-1	CASSPPQGGTEAFF
TRBV24-1	TRBJ2-1	CATSDPGLASYNEQFF
TRBV20-1	TRBJ2-3	CSASDGTSTDTQYF
TRBV12-3/TRBV12-4	TRBJ1-1	CASSFARLTEAFF
TRBV12-3/TRBV12-4	TRBJ2-5	CASVRSSVYQETQYF
TRBV20-1	TRBJ2-3	CSVSGRPDTQYF
TRBV27	TRBJ2-1	CASSLSRLSSGNEQFF
TRBV29-1	TRBJ2-5	CSAQLGGETQYF
TRBV2	TRBJ2-2	CASTRDNTGELFF
TRBV30	TRBJ2-3	CAWGRPGLRPDTQYF
TRBV6-2/TRBV6-3	TRBJ2-1	CASRWTSGYNEQFF
TRBV5-1	TRBJ2-7	CASSFSGDHEQYF
TRBV24-1	TRBJ2-1	CATSNGGRATNEQFF
TRBV7-9	TRBJ2-6	CASSSAGGVGGANVLTF
TRBV12-3/TRBV12-4	TRBJ1-1	CASSLTPNTEAFF